The clone carrying this TCR beta chain turned up a few times. The target antigen is unknown. The CDR3 totals 15 residues. Germline values: CDR1 MDHEN, CDR2 SYDVKM. Trimming cost V 6 bases and J 0 bases, with 9 bases left between them. Everyone who donated was a healthy bone marrow donor. These data are taken from a study of cytomegalovirus exposure and HLA in healthy donors. Study observations and caveats: Available immune exposure information was restricted to CMV serostatus only. Clonal expansion, a later analysis showed, was greater in HLA-associated TCR beta chains than in equally common others.

Use of 60 Vbeta and 13 Jbeta primers characterized the PCR. Profiling relied on immunoSEQ multiplex PCR, and the TCRdb table lists in-frame clones only, not all of them. In the table there are some 100,000 clones, roughly 70% of which are singletons. The rearrangement links TRBV28 to TRBJ2-6; no definite D call. Specimen: PBMCs. This sequence originates from a woman aged 45-59 years in good health and CMV-seropositive. In nucleotides, the CDR3 is TGTGCCAGCAGCCGAGGCCTCTCTGGGGCCAACGTCCTGACTTTC. Its translation: CASSRGLSGANVLTF. The whole variable domain, filled in from reference TRBV28 and TRBJ2-6, reads DVKVTQSSRYLVKRTGEKVFLECVQDMDHENMFWYRQDPGLGLRLIYFSYDVKMKEKGDIPEGYSVSREKKERFSLILESASTNQTSMYLCASSRGLSGANVLTFGAGSRLTVL.